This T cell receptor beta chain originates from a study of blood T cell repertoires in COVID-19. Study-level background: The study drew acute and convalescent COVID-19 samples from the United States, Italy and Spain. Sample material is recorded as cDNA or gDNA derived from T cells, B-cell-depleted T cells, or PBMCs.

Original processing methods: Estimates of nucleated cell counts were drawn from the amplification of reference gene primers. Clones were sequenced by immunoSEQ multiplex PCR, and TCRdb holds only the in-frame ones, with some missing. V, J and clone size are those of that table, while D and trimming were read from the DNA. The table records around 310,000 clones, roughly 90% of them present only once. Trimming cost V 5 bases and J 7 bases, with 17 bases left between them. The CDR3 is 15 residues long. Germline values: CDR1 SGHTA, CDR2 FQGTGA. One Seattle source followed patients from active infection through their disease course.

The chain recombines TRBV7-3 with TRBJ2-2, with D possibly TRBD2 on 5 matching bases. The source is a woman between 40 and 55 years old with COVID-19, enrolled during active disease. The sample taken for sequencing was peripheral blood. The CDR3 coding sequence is TGTGCCAGCAGCGCCGCGTCGGGGTCCCACGGGGAGCTGTTTTTT. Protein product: CASSAASGSHGELFF. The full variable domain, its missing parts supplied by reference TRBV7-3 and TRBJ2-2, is GAGVSQTPSNKVTEKGKYVELRCDPISGHTALYWYRQSLGQGPEFLIYFQGTGAADDSGLPNDRFFAVRPEGSVSTLKIQRTERGDSAVYLCASSAASGSHGELFFGEGSRLTVL.